Below, 2 T cell receptor beta chains from the same sample are listed, as sequenced in a study of cytomegalovirus exposure and HLA in healthy donors. This PCR relied on a set of 60 Vbeta primers and 13 Jbeta primers. This table comes from immunoSEQ multiplex PCR, and its TCRdb copy is limited to in-frame clones, with some not included. The sample records around 170,000 clones, about 78% being singletons. Sequences were obtained from PBMCs. These receptors originate from a man aged 60 to 69 in good health and CMV-seronegative.

This clone was observed a few times. The chain uses TRBV2 and TRBJ2-2; maybe TRBD1 (5 bases). Germline assignment: CDR1 SNHLY and CDR2 FYNNEI. This CDR3 contains 14 residues. V was trimmed by 2 bases and J by 5 bases, leaving 9 bases between them. The CDR3 DNA follows: TGTGCCAGCAGTGAATATAGGGGAACCGGGGAGCTGTTTTTT. It is translated as CASSEYRGTGELFF. Using reference TRBV2 and TRBJ2-2 for the parts outside the CDR3, the full variable domain is EPEVTQTPSHQVTQMGQEVILRCVPISNHLYFYWYRQILGQKVEFLVSFYNNEISEKSEIFDDQFSVERPDGSNFTLKIRSTKLEDSAMYFCASSEYRGTGELFFGEGSRLTVL.

This clone was seen a few times. The chain employs TRBV15 and TRBJ2-7; D may be TRBD2 (5 bases). The CDR3 length is 14 residues. Germline V gives CDR1 LNHNV, CDR2 YYDKDF (reference sequence). Trimming removed 3 bases at V and 0 bases at J, with 9 bases between. The CDR3 bases are TGTGCCACCAGCAGGGACTTAAACTCCTACGAGCAGTACTTC. It translates to CATSRDLNSYEQYF.